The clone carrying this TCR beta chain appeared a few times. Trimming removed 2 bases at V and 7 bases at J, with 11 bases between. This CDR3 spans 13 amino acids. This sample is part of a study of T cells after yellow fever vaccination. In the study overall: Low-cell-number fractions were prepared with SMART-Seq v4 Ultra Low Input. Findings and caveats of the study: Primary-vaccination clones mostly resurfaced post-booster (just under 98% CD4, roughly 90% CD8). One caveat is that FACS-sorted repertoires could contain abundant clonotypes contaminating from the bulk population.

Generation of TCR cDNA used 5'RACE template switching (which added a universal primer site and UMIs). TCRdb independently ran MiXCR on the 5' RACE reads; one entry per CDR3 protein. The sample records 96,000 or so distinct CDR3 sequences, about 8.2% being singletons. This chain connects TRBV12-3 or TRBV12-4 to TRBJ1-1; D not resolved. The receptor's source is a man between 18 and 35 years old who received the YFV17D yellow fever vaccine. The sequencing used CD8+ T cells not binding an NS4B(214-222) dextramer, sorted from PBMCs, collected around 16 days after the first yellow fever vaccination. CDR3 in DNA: TGTGCCAGCAGTTTAATGGAGTACGGTGAAGCTTTCTTT. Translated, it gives CASSLMEYGEAFF.